The entry below describes one TCR beta chain. This CDR3 spans 16 amino acids. V shed 1 base and J 13 bases; nucleotides not matched to a gene: 9. Germline loops: CDR1 LGHDT, CDR2 YNNKEL (reference sequence). The data stem from a study of blood T cell repertoires in COVID-19. Sequencing used immunoSEQ multiplex PCR; TCRdb keeps in-frame clones, though not all of them. In the table there are approximately 400,000 clones, about 89% of which are singletons. The TCR comes from a woman in her forties who had been exposed to COVID-19. The sequencing input was PBMCs or T cells enriched from blood (not recorded which). The chain employs TRBV3-1 (or the pseudogene TRBV3-2) and TRBJ2-1; 14 nucleotides align to TRBD2. CDR3 sequence (DNA): TGTGCCAGCAGCCAAGGGGCCGGACTAGCGGGGGGCCGCCAGTTCTTC. As protein: CASSQGAGLAGGRQFF.